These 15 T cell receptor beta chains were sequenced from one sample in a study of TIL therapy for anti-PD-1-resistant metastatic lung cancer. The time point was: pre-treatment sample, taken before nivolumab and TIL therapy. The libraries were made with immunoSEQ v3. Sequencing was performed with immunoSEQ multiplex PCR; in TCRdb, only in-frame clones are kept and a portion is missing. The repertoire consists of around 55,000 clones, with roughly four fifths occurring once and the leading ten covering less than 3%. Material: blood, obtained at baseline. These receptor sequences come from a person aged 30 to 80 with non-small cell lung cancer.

The CDR3 here is CASSLLKVGGRETQYF. CDR3 coding DNA: TGTGCCAGCAGTCTCCTAAAGGTTGGGGGACGGGAGACCCAGTACTTC. The rearrangement links TRBV25-1 to TRBJ2-5; either TRBD1 or TRBD2 may fit D (5 bases each). This CDR3 has 16 residues. Germline loops: CDR1 MGHDK, CDR2 SYGVNS. Deletions cut 5 bases from V and 5 bases from J, with 21 bases between.

CDR3 region: CASSELGPRAAPQHF. CDR3 DNA: TGTGCCAGCAGTGAGTTAGGGCCCAGGGCGGCGCCCCAGCATTTT. This chain connects TRBV2 to TRBJ1-5, with a weak D call TRBD1 (5 bases). Trimming took off 3 bases at V and 9 bases at J, with 18 bases between the two ends. Germline V gene data show CDR1 as SNHLY and CDR2 as FYNNEI. This CDR3 region has 15 residues.

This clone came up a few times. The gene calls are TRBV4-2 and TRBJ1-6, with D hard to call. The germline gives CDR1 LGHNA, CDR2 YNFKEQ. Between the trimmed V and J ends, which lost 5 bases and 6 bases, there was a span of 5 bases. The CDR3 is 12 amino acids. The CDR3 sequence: CASSTGNSPLHF. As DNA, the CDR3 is TGTGCCAGCAGCACCGGTAATTCACCCCTCCACTTT.

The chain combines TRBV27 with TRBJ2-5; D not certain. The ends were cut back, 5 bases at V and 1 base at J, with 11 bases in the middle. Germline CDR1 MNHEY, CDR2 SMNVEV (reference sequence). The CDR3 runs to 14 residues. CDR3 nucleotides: TGTGCCAGCAGTCTATGGGCCCGCCAAGAGACCCAGTACTTC. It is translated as CASSLWARQETQYF.

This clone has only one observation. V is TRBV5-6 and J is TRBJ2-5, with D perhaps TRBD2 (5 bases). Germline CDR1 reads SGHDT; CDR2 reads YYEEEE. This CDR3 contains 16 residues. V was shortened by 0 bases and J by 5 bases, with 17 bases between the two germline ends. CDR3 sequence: CASSLEGYVRGETQYF. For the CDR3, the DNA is TGTGCCAGCAGCTTGGAAGGCTATGTTAGAGGGGAGACCCAGTACTTC.

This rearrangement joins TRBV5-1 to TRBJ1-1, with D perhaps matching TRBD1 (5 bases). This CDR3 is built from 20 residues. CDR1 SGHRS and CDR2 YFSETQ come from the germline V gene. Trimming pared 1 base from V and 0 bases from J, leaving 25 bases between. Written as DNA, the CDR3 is TGCGCCAGCAGCTTGATGACCCGAACAGGTGCGTATATGCTGAACACTGAAGCTTTCTTT. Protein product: CASSLMTRTGAYMLNTEAFF.

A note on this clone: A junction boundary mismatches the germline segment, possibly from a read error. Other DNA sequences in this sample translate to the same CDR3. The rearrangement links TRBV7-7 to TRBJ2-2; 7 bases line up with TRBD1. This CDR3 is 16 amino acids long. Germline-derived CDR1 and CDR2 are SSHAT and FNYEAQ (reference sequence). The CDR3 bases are TGTGCTAGCAGCTTATCAGGGGGTACGAACACCGGGGAGCTGTTTTTT. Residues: CASSLSGGTNTGELFF.

As DNA, the CDR3 is TGCGCCAGCAGCTGGACGATTGGACAGGGGAATGGCTACACCTTC. It is translated as CASSWTIGQGNGYTF. The chain combines TRBV5-1 with TRBJ1-2; 9 bases are shared with TRBD1. With 3 bases clipped from V and 6 bases from J, the junction kept 9 bases outside the gene matches. CDR1 and CDR2 (germline): SGHRS, YFSETQ. There are 15 residues in the CDR3.

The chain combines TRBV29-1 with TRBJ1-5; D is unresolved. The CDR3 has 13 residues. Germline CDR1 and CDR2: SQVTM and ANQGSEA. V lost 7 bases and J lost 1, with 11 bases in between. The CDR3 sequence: CSATTGSNQPQHF. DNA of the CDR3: TGCAGCGCTACCACCGGGAGCAATCAGCCCCAGCATTTT.

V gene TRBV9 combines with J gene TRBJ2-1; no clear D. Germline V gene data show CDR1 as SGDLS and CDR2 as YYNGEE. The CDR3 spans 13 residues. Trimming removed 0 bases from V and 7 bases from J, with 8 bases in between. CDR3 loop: CASSVAAGNEQFF. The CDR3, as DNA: TGTGCCAGCAGCGTAGCTGCCGGTAATGAGCAGTTCTTC.

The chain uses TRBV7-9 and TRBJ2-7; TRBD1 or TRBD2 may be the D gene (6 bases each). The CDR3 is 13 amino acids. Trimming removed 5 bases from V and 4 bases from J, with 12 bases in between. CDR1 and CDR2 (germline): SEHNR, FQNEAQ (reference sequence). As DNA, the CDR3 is TGTGCCAGCAGCCGGGGGCAGCGATACGAGCAGTACTTC. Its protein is CASSRGQRYEQYF.

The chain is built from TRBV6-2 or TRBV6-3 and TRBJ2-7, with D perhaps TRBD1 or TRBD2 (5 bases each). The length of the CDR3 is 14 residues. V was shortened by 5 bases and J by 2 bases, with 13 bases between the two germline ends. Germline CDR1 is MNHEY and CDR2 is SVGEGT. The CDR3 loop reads CASSPGTATYEQYF. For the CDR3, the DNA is TGTGCCAGCAGTCCCGGGACCGCTACCTACGAGCAGTACTTC.

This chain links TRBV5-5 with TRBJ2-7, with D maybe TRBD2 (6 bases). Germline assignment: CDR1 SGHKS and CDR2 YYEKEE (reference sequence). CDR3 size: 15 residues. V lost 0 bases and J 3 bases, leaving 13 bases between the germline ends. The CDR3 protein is CASSLVVGSNYEQYF. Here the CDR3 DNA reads TGTGCCAGCAGCTTGGTAGTCGGGAGTAACTACGAGCAGTACTTC.

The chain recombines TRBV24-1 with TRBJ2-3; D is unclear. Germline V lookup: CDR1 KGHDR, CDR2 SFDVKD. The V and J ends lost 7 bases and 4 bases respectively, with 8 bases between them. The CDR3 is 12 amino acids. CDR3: CATSHIADTQYF. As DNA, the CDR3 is TGTGCCACCAGCCACATTGCAGATACGCAGTATTTT.

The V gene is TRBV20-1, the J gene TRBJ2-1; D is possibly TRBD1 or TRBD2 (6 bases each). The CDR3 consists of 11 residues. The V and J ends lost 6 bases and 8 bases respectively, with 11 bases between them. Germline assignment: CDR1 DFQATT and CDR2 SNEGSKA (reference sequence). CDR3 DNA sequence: TGCAGTGCCGAGGGGGGTGATGAGCAGTTCTTC. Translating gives CSAEGGDEQFF.